The TCR beta chain under discussion was sequenced for a study of shared clonotypes between healthy human individuals. At deep level, the assay was performed. Profiled with immunoSEQ multiplex PCR; TCRdb holds only in-frame clones, not every one. The repertoire includes roughly 810,000 clones, 96% of them detected once, and 0.2% to 0.25% sits in the top ten. Only one count was recorded for this clone. CD45RO-negative CD8 cells positively selected for CCR7 made up the naive population, which excluded terminally differentiated effector memory CD45RA+ cells. The CDR3 sequence is 13 residues long. Germline V gene sequence: CDR1 SEHNR, CDR2 FQNEAQ (reference sequence). Trimming stripped 8 bases from V and 3 bases from J, with 11 bases between.

The sequenced material came from naive CD8+ T cells sorted from blood. This TCR was recovered from a man aged 25 to 40 in good health. The V gene is TRBV7-9, the J gene TRBJ1-5; D may be TRBD1 (5 bases). CDR3 coding DNA: TGTGCCAGCGGCGGGGGAGTCAATCAGCCCCAGCATTTT. Amino acids: CASGGGVNQPQHF.